This T cell receptor (beta chain) came from a study of cytomegalovirus exposure and HLA in healthy donors. After removal of 7 bases from V and 9 bases from J, the junction contained 14 bases not matched to a gene. Germline V gene lookup returns CDR1 SGHDT and CDR2 YYEEEE. This CDR3 has 16 amino acids. Primers included in the PCR were 60 Vbeta and 13 Jbeta primers. Assay: immunoSEQ multiplex PCR; the TCRdb copy retains only in-frame clones and omits some. Here the sample spans some 140,000 clones, approximately 79% being singletons. The chain joins TRBV5-6 to TRBJ1-6, with 9 positions matching TRBD1. The source material was PBMCs. The TCR sequence derives from a woman aged 50 to 65 in good health and CMV-seropositive. The CDR3 loop reads CASRSAPGQGSSPLHF. In DNA, the CDR3 is TGTGCCAGCCGATCTGCCCCGGGACAGGGTAGTTCACCCCTCCACTTT.